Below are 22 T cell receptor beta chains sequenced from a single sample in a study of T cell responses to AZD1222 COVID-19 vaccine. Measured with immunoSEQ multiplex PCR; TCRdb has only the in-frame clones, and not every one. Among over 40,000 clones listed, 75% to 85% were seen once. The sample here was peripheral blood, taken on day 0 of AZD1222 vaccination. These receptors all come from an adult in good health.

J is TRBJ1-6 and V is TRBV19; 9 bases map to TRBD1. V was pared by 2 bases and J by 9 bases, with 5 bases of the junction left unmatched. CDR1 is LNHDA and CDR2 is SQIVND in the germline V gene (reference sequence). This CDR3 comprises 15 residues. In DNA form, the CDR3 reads TGTGCCAGTAGTATAAGGACAGGGGTGTCTTCACCCCTCCACTTT. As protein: CASSIRTGVSSPLHF.

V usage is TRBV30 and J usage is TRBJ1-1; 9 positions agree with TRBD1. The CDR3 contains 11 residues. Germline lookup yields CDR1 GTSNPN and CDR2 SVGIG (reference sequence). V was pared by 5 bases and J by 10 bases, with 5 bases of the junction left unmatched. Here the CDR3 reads CAWGDRVVAFF. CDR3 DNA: TGTGCCTGGGGGGACAGGGTCGTAGCTTTCTTT.

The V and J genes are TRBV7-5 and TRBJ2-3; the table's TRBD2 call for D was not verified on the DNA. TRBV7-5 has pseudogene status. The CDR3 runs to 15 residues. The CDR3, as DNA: TGTGCCAGAAGCATGCGACTGGAGGGGCAAGATACGCAGTATTTT. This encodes CARSMRLEGQDTQYF.

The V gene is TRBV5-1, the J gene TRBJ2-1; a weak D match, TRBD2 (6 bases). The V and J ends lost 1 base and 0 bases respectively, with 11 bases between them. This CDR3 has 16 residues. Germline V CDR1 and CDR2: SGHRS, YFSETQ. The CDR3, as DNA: TGCGCCAGCAGCTTGAATGGGGGGAGCTCCTACAATGAGCAGTTCTTC. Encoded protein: CASSLNGGSSYNEQFF.

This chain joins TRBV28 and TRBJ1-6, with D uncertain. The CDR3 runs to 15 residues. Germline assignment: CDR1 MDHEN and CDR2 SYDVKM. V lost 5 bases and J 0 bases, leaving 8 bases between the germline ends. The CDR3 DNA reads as TGTGCCAGCAGTCCCCAAGGCTCCTATAATTCACCCCTCCACTTT. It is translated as CASSPQGSYNSPLHF.

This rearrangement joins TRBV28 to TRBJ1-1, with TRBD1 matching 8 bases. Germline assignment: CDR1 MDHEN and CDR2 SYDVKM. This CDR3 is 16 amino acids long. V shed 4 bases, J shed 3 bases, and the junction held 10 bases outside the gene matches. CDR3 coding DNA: TGTGCCAGCAGTTCAACCAGGGGGCCGGGGTACACTGAAGCTTTCTTT. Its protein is CASSSTRGPGYTEAFF.

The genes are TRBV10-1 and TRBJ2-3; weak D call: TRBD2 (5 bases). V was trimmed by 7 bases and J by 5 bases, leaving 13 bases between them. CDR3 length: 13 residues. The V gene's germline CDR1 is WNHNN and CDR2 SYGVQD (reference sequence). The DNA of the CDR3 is TGCGCCAGCAACGAGGGAGCTAAAGATACGCAGTATTTT. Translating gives CASNEGAKDTQYF.

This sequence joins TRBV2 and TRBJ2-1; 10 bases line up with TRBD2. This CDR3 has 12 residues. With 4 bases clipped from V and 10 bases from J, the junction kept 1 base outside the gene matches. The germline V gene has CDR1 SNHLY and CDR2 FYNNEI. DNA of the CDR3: TGTGCCAGCAGTGGTAGCGGGAGGGAGCAGTTCTTC. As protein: CASSGSGREQFF.

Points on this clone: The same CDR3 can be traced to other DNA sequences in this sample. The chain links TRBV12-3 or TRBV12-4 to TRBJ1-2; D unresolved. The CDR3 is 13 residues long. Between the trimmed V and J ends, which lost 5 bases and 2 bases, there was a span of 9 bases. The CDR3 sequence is CASSRTANYGYTF. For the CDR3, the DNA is TGTGCCAGCAGTCGGACGGCAAACTATGGCTACACCTTC.

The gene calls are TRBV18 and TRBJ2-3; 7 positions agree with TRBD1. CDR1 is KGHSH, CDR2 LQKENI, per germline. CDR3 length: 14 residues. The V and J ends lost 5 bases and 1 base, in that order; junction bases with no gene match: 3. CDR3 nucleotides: TGTGCCAGCTCATCCGGACAGGGCACAGATACGCAGTATTTT. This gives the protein CASSSGQGTDTQYF.

The CDR3 DNA reads TGCAGCGTGGGACTAGCGGGGGGCCGCCCGGAGCAGTACTTC. Its translation: CSVGLAGGRPEQYF. The chain recombines TRBV29-1 with TRBJ2-7; TRBD2 matches 15 bases. The CDR3 consists of 14 residues. Trimming took 6 bases from V and 7 from J; bases not matched to a gene: 7. CDR1 is SQVTM, CDR2 ANQGSEA, per germline.

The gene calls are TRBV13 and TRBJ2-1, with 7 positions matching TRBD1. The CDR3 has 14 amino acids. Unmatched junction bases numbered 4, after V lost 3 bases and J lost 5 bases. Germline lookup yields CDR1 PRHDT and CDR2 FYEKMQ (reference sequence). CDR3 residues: CASSLWDSNNEQFF. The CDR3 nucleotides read TGTGCCAGCAGCTTGTGGGACAGCAACAATGAGCAGTTCTTC.

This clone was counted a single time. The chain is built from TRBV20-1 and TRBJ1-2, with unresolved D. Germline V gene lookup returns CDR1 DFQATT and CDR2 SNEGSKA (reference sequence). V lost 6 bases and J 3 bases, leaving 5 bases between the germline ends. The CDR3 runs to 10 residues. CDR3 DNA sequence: TGCAGTGCGCCGGACTATGGCTACACCTTC. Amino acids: CSAPDYGYTF.

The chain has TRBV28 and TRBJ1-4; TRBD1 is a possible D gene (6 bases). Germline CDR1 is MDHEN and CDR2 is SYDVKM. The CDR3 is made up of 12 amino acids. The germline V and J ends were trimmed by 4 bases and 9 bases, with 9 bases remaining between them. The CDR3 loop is CASSSGQKKLFF. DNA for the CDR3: TGTGCCAGCAGTTCCGGACAGAAAAAACTGTTTTTT. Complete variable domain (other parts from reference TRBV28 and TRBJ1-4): DVKVTQSSRYLVKRTGEKVFLECVQDMDHENMFWYRQDPGLGLRLIYFSYDVKMKEKGDIPEGYSVSREKKERFSLILESASTNQTSMYLCASSSGQKKLFFGSGTQLSVL.

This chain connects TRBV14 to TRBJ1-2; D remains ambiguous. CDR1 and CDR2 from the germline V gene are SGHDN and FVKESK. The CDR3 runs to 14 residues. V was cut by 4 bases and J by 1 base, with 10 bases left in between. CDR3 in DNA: TGTGCCAGCAGCCGAACGGCTATTAACTATGGCTACACCTTC. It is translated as CASSRTAINYGYTF.

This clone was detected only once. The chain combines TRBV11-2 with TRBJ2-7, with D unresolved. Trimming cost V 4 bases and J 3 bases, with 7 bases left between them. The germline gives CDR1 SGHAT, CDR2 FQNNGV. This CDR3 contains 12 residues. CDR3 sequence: CASSSYIYEQYF. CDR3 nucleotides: TGTGCCAGCAGCTCTTATATCTACGAGCAGTACTTC.

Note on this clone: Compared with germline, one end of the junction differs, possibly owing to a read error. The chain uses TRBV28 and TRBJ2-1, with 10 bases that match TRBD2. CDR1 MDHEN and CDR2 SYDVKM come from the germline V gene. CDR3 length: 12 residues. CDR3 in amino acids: CASSERGGHGIF. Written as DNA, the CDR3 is TGTGCCAGCAGCGAGCGGGGGGGCCACGGTATCTTC.

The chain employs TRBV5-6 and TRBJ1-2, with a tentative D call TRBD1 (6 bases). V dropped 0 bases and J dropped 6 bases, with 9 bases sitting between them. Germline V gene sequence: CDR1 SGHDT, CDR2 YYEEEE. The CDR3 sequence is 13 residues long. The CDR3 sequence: CASSLVAGDGYTF. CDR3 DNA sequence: TGTGCCAGCAGCTTGGTGGCAGGGGATGGCTACACCTTC.

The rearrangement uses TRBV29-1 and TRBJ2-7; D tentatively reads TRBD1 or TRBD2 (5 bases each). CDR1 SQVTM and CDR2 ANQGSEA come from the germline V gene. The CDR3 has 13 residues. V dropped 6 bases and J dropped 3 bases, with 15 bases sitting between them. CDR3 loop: CSVLEPGHYEQYF. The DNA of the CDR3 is TGCAGCGTACTCGAACCGGGGCACTACGAGCAGTACTTC.

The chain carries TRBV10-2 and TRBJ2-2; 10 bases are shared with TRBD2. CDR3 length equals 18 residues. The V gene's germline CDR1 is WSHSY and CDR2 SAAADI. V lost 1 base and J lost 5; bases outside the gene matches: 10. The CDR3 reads CASSEWLLAGVGTGELFF. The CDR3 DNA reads TGCGCCAGCAGTGAGTGGCTCCTAGCGGGAGTAGGAACCGGGGAGCTGTTTTTT.

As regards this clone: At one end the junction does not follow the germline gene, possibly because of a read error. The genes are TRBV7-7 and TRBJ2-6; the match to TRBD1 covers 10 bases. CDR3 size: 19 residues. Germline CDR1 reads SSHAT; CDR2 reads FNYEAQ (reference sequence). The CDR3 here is CASSARDRGGSSGANVLTF. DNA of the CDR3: TGTGCTAGCAGCGCACGGGACAGGGGTGGGAGCTCTGGGGCCAACGTCCTGACTTTC.

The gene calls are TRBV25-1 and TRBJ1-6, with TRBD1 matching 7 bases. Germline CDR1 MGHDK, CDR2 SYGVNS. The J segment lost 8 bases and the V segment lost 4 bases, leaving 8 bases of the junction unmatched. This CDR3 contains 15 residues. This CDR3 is CASSGTGQSHSPLHF. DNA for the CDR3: TGTGCCAGCAGTGGGACGGGACAGTCCCATTCACCCCTCCACTTT.